These T cell receptor beta chains were read from a single sample in a study of persistence of HIV-infected CD4 T cells. Antigen specificity for these receptors is unknown. Repertoires were generated with immunoSEQ multiplex PCR, while TCRdb's copy carries only in-frame clones and drops some. The data show roughly 41,000 clones, roughly 80% seen once. Material: CD4+ T cells sorted from PBMCs after approximately 19-hour stimulation, obtained from a patient who received antiretroviral therapy. The receptor set was obtained from an adult man with HIV who was CMV-seropositive. Each CDR3 is given with its conserved first and last residue. The order of the fields is J gene, D gene, V gene, clone size, CDR3 DNA, CDR3 protein. The D gene is left open where the match is weak. Expanded clones are given a class, and other clones once, few, many or no size at all.

J: TRBJ1-2
D: -
V: TRBV18
size: -
DNA: TGTGCCAGCTCCCCCCTTGGGCGCCCCGGCTACACCTTC
CDR3: CASSPLGRPGYTF

J: TRBJ2-2
D: -
V: TRBV9
size: few
DNA: TGTGCCAGCCGTCCGGGACCCCTGAACACCGGGGAGCTGTTTTTT
CDR3: CASRPGPLNTGELFF

J: TRBJ1-5
D: TRBD1
V: TRBV4-1
size: few
DNA: TGCGCCAGCAGCCAAACAGGGGGCCAAGAGCCCCAGCATTTT
CDR3: CASSQTGGQEPQHF

J: TRBJ2-1
D: TRBD1
V: TRBV7-3
size: -
DNA: TGTGCCAGCAGCTACACGGGACAGGGGAGTTTAAGGGAGCAGTTCTTC
CDR3: CASSYTGQGSLREQFF

J: TRBJ2-1
D: TRBD2
V: TRBV27
size: -
DNA: TGTGCCAGCAGTTACCTAGCGGGGGGCCTTAATGAGCAGTTCTTC
CDR3: CASSYLAGGLNEQFF

J: TRBJ1-5
D: TRBD1
V: TRBV5-6
size: -
DNA: TGTGCCAGCAGCTCACAGGGGAGTGGGAATCAGCCCCAGCATTTT
CDR3: CASSSQGSGNQPQHF

J: TRBJ1-4
D: -
V: TRBV16
size: -
DNA: TGTGCCAGCAGCCAAGTACAGGGAGGAAAACTGTTTTTT
CDR3: CASSQVQGGKLFF

J: TRBJ1-6
D: -
V: TRBV9
size: -
DNA: TGTGCCAGCAGCGTAGTCGACGGGAATAATTCACCCCTCCACTTT
CDR3: CASSVVDGNNSPLHF

J: TRBJ2-2
D: TRBD2
V: TRBV4-2
size: -
DNA: TGTGCCAGCAGCCAAACCCAGCGGGGGAACACCGGGGAGCTGTTTTTT
CDR3: CASSQTQRGNTGELFF

J: TRBJ2-3
D: TRBD1
V: TRBV5-1
size: -
DNA: TGCGCCAGCAGCTTGGGAGACAGGGACGCGGATACGCAGTATTTT
CDR3: CASSLGDRDADTQYF

J: TRBJ1-1
D: -
V: TRBV5-1
size: -
DNA: TGCGCCAGCAGCTTGGGCTCGGCGAACACTGAAGCTTTCTTT
CDR3: CASSLGSANTEAFF